This T cell receptor (beta chain) is from a study of identical twins (dated by TCRdb to about 2016). Regarding the study in general: The study deep-sequenced TCR alpha and beta repertoires from monozygotic twins, unrelated adults of various ages and cord blood to test whether fetal clonotypes persist. To rule out contamination, the twin experiments were replicated at different times with different library preparation protocols. The paper as a whole reports these results and caveats: Abundant cord blood beta clonotypes had fewer insertions, young adult naive repertoires showed a similar but weaker trend, and memory repertoires showed no such trend. In monozygotic twins, out-of-frame TCR alpha sharing was systematically underestimated by recombination models, although the models agreed with sharing between unrelated individuals. Compared with coincidental sharing between unrelated individuals, out-of-frame TCR alpha sequences shared between twins showed an excess of sequences with low generation probability. Because the same donors could not be followed over many years, conclusions were based on cross-sectional statistical analysis. The excess sharing between twins in beta out-of-frame sequences was weaker because fewer shared sequences reduced the signal-to-noise ratio. Zero-insertion analyses could be partly confounded by invariant T cells such as MAIT and iNKT, though diverse VJ usage argued against such confounding for most clonotypes.

All donors were healthy Caucasians. Three pairs of female monozygotic twins, all aged 18 to 29 years, made up the twin cohort. Peripheral blood mononuclear cells were used as the source from which RNA for TCR libraries was isolated. A few counts support this clonotype. The specificity of this receptor is unknown. No quality values exist for individual bases; no much larger clone is one base distant. The library was prepared using 5' RACE. TCRdb lists the instrument as Illumina HiSeq 2000. A universal primer binding site was added through template switching, and the final cDNA carried a unique molecular identifier so that TCR cDNA molecules could be counted accurately. First-strand cDNA for TCR alpha and beta chains was synthesized from specific primers in the conserved constant-segment region. Each cDNA library was double barcoded, with a SMART-Mk sample barcode plus Illumina barcodes, to control for contamination. Two successive PCR steps introduced TruSeq adapter sequences along with Illumina sample barcodes. The TCR alpha and beta cDNA libraries were sequenced on the Illumina HiSeq platform using custom primers. From the authors' description of their analysis: Unique molecular identifiers were extracted from raw reads with MiGEC, and CDR3 positions were determined with MiXCR. For each individual, recombination models were inferred using an EM algorithm with the repgenHMM and IGoR tools. Shared clonotypes were analyzed with the tcR package in R, and sharing was normalized by the product of cloneset sizes. To study raw recombination without the effects of thymic and clonal selection, out-of-frame nonproductive sequences were analyzed. Through fastp at Q25 and MiXCR, TCRdb rebuilt clones from the public reads, retaining in-frame beta chains. Each record represents a unique CDR3 protein, reported with the most common genes and DNA among its rows. The V and J calls shown here were made by TCRdb, not taken from the authors' results. This sample gives approximately 680,000 distinct CDR3 sequences in total; roughly 6.6% of them show up just once. The ten most abundant clones make up about 1.5% of the sample.

The same data also went into a second study, on yellow fever vaccine responses in identical twins. The second study, in turn, reports: According to the authors, the vaccine-induced T cell response in identical twins seemed to be partly convergent and partly specific to each individual. The study precisely tracked vaccine-responding T cell clones in identical twins.

The specimen sequenced was PBMCs. The clonotype was recovered from a woman between 18 and 29 years old in good health.

The CDR3 region reads CASSLSPRTDTQYF. The sequence in DNA is TGTGCCAGCAGCCTCTCCCCTCGCACAGATACGCAGTATTTT. Here the chain combines TRBV6-1 and TRBJ2-3; no D gene call is confident. V is reduced by 6 bases and J by 1 base, leaving a spacing of 11 bases between them. The CDR3 numbers 14 residues from cysteine through phenylalanine. Just CDR3 DNA is preserved here, 42 bases in frame from base 1. The germline V gene provides CDR1 MNHNS and CDR2 SASEGT.